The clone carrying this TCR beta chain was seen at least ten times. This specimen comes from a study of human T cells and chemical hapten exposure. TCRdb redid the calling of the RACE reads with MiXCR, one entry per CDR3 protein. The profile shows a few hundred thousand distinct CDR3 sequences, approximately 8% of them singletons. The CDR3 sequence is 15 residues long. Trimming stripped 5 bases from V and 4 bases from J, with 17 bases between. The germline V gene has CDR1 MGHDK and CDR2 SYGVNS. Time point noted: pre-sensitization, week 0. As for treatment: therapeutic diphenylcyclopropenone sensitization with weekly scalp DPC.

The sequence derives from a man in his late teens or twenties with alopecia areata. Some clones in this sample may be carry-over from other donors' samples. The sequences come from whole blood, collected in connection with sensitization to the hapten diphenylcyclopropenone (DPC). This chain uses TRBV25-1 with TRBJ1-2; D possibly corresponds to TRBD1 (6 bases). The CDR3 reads CASSRRDTGSYGYTF. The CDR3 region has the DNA TGTGCCAGCAGTCGCCGGGACACAGGAAGCTATGGCTACACCTTC.